These 25 T cell receptor beta chains came from one sample sequenced in a study of spatial heterogeneity in lung cancer. Findings and caveats of the study: Tumors with more nonsynonymous mutations had more expanded intratumoral alpha and beta TCRs.

What these receptors recognize is not known. TCRdb redid the calling of the 5' RACE reads with MiXCR, one entry per CDR3 protein. The table has about 13,000 distinct CDR3 sequences, about 6% seen once; the top ten hold around 10%. The time point here: sample taken at primary tumor resection. The material was lung tumor tissue, obtained at surgery. The receptors derive from a female donor with early-stage non-small cell lung cancer.

This clonotype appeared many times. This beta chain is a stray sequence in a library constructed for alpha chains; its clone size is not meaningful. This sequence joins TRBV6-5 and TRBJ2-3, with 9 bases fitting TRBD2. With V trimmed by 5 bases and J by 4 bases, 1 base remained unmatched. The CDR3 consists of 13 residues. Germline V CDR1 and CDR2: MNHEY, SVGAGI. This CDR3 is CASSRGRADTQYF. CDR3 nucleotides: TGTGCCAGCAGTCGCGGGAGGGCAGATACGCAGTATTTT.

By frequency in the sample, this clonotype is medium-sized. This beta chain is off target for a library built for alpha chains, so its abundance means little. The rearrangement links TRBV5-1 to TRBJ1-2; D might be TRBD1 (5 bases). Germline CDR1 and CDR2: SGHRS and YFSETQ. CDR3 length equals 15 residues. Between the trimmed V and J ends, which lost 3 bases and 4 bases, there was a span of 16 bases. Here the CDR3 reads CASSSRTGRGYGYTF. CDR3 bases: TGCGCCAGCAGCTCCCGGACTGGAAGGGGCTATGGCTACACCTTC.

This clonotype was counted at least ten times. A library prepared for alpha chains yielded this beta chain as an off-target read; its size is of little meaning. This chain links TRBV28 with TRBJ2-1; D is undetermined. The CDR3 loop spans 14 amino acids. The V end lost 3 bases, the J end lost 8 bases, and 14 bases lay between the germline ends. Germline V gene lookup returns CDR1 MDHEN and CDR2 SYDVKM. For the CDR3, the DNA is TGTGCCAGCAGTTTTCATGGACCTGACTATGAGCAGTTCTTC. It is translated as CASSFHGPDYEQFF.

This clonotype was seen ten or more times. This beta chain represents an off-target read in a library built for alpha chains; its size is of limited meaning. The chain couples TRBV19 to TRBJ2-3, with 7 bases lining up with TRBD1. This CDR3 is 12 amino acids long. Germline V CDR1 and CDR2: LNHDA, SQIVND (reference sequence). Losses at the gene ends were 3 bases for V and 9 bases for J; bases not matched to a gene: 3. CDR3 bases: TGTGCCAGTAGTATGAGGGACAGAACGCAGTATTTT. Protein: CASSMRDRTQYF.

With respect to this clonotype: A library prepared for alpha chains yielded this beta chain as an off-target read; its size is of little meaning. The gene calls are TRBV7-8 and TRBJ2-7, with a possible D match to TRBD1 (5 bases). Between the trimmed V and J ends, which lost 5 bases and 2 bases, there was a span of 13 bases. The CDR3 loop spans 14 amino acids. The germline V gene has CDR1 SGHVS and CDR2 FQNEAQ. The CDR3, as DNA: TGTGCCAGCAGCCTGAACCAGGGTCCCTACGAGCAGTACTTC. Translation gives CASSLNQGPYEQYF. The full variable domain, completed using reference TRBV7-8 and TRBJ2-7, is GAGVSQSPRYKVAKRGQDVALRCDPISGHVSLFWYQQALGQGPEFLTYFQNEAQLDKSGLPSDRFFAERPEGSVSTLKIQRTQQEDSAVYLCASSLNQGPYEQYFGPGTRLTVT.

This clonotype was found once. Because the library targeted alpha chains, this beta chain is an off-target read whose size means little. The V and J genes are TRBV12-3 or TRBV12-4 and TRBJ1-1, with a weak D call TRBD1 (6 bases). The CDR3 contains 15 residues. V was pared by 5 bases and J by 4 bases, with 17 bases between. CDR3 sequence: CASSASGGPSTEAFF. The CDR3 DNA sequence: TGTGCCAGCAGTGCCTCCGGGGGGCCCAGCACTGAAGCTTTCTTT.

Of note for this clonotype: This beta chain appears as a stray read in a library generated for alpha chains; its size is not informative. The gene calls are TRBV4-2 and TRBJ2-7; 9 bases match TRBD2. This CDR3 has 17 residues. The germline CDR1 and CDR2 sequences are LGHNA and YNFKEQ. The junction had 10 bases not matched to a gene; V was cut back by 1 base and J by 3 bases. DNA for the CDR3: TGTGCCAGCAGCCAAGGCCCAGTTCTAGCGGGGTTCTACGAGCAGTACTTC. It codes for CASSQGPVLAGFYEQYF.

This clonotype was seen repeatedly, ten times or more. This beta chain is off target for a library built for alpha chains, so its abundance means little. The chain is built from TRBV7-2 and TRBJ2-7, with D unclear. The V and J ends lost 4 bases and 6 bases respectively, with 10 bases between them. This CDR3 is built from 12 residues. In germline, CDR1 is SGHTA, CDR2 FQGNSA. Here the CDR3 reads CASSSLELEQYF. In nucleotides, the CDR3 is TGTGCCAGCAGCTCCCTCGAACTCGAGCAGTACTTC.

This clonotype is medium-sized within its sample. This beta chain came through as a stray read in a library set up for alpha chains, and its size says little. This chain joins TRBV6-1 and TRBJ2-2; D is tentatively TRBD1 or TRBD2 (6 bases each). The germline V gene has CDR1 MNHNS and CDR2 SASEGT. This CDR3 comprises 14 residues. Trimming left V 8 bases short and J 0 bases short, with 10 bases between. CDR3 DNA: TGTGCCAGCCTGAGGGGGGCGAACACCGGGGAGCTGTTTTTT. Amino acid sequence: CASLRGANTGELFF.

The table lists this clonotype with many counts. The size of this beta chain means little, since it is a stray read in a library made for alpha chains. The chain recombines TRBV20-1 with TRBJ2-2, with 7 nucleotides matching TRBD2. The junction had 6 bases not matched to a gene; V was cut back by 0 bases and J by 8 bases. CDR3 length: 14 residues. CDR1 is DFQATT, CDR2 SNEGSKA, per germline (reference sequence). CDR3 DNA sequence: TGCAGTGCTAGAGATCGGAATAGCGGGGGGGAGCTGTTTTTT. It specifies CSARDRNSGGELFF.

This clonotype was counted many times. A library prepared for alpha chains yielded this beta chain as an off-target read; its size is of little meaning. J is TRBJ2-3 and V is TRBV29-1; 11 bases map to TRBD1. The J segment lost 1 base and the V segment lost 6 bases, leaving 0 bases of the junction unmatched. The germline CDR1 and CDR2 sequences are SQVTM and ANQGSEA. The CDR3 spans 13 residues. In DNA, the CDR3 is TGCAGCGTGGGACAGGGGGGCACAGATACGCAGTATTTT. This codes for CSVGQGGTDTQYF.

In its sample, this clonotype was seen many times. This beta chain turned up in a library designed for alpha chains; as an off-target read, its abundance says little. V is TRBV12-3 or TRBV12-4 and J is TRBJ2-7; a possible D gene is TRBD2 (5 bases). The CDR3 extends over 13 amino acids. Trimming took 3 bases from V and 5 from J, leaving 11 bases between them. Written as DNA, the CDR3 is TGTGCCAGCAGTTTTCCGGGGTTCAACGAGCAGTACTTC. This gives the protein CASSFPGFNEQYF.

The table lists this clonotype with many counts. In a library made to pick up alpha chains, this beta chain is a stray read with a size that means little. This chain joins TRBV20-1 and TRBJ1-1; 10 positions agree with TRBD1. The length of the CDR3 is 16 residues. Germline V gene lookup returns CDR1 DFQATT and CDR2 SNEGSKA (reference sequence). Losses at the gene ends were 6 bases for V and 1 base for J; bases not matched to a gene: 11. The CDR3 coding sequence is TGCAGTGCCCTAAAGGGACAGGGGATAAAGAACACTGAAGCTTTCTTT. It encodes CSALKGQGIKNTEAFF.

Regarding this clonotype: This beta chain slipped into a library made for alpha chains as a stray read, so its size is not meaningful. The chain couples TRBV15 to TRBJ1-2, with 8 bases lining up with TRBD1. V was pared by 5 bases and J by 8 bases, with 10 bases of the junction left unmatched. CDR3 size: 14 residues. Germline-derived CDR1 and CDR2 are LNHNV and YYDKDF (reference sequence). The CDR3 DNA follows: TGTGCCACCAGCCGTTGGACAGGGACGGAAGGCTACACCTTC. Translation: CATSRWTGTEGYTF.

The table lists this clonotype with many counts. Within a library made for alpha chains, this beta chain is off target, and its count is uninformative. The CDR3 sequence is CASSLDPGTEAFF. The CDR3 DNA sequence: TGTGCCAGCAGCTTAGACCCAGGGACTGAAGCTTTCTTT. The rearrangement uses TRBV13 and TRBJ1-1; D may be TRBD1 (5 bases). Germline CDR1 and CDR2: PRHDT and FYEKMQ (reference sequence). There are 13 residues in the CDR3. V lost 1 base and J 5 bases, leaving 8 bases between the germline ends.

Many counts were recorded for this clonotype. Because the library targeted alpha chains, this beta chain is an off-target read whose size means little. The chain links TRBV28 to TRBJ1-1, with D unresolved. Per germline, CDR1 MDHEN and CDR2 SYDVKM. The CDR3 consists of 14 residues. The germline V and J ends were trimmed by 3 bases and 7 bases, with 15 bases remaining between them. The CDR3 DNA is TGTGCCAGCAGTTTTGTAGGACCTTCGGGTGAAGCTTTCTTT. Protein product: CASSFVGPSGEAFF.

This clonotype was picked up many times. With the library built for alpha chains, this beta chain is off target and its frequency is not meaningful. This chain uses TRBV14 with TRBJ1-3, with D unclear. The germline V and J ends were trimmed by 3 bases and 4 bases, with 4 bases remaining between them. The CDR3 length is 12 residues. Germline CDR1 reads SGHDN; CDR2 reads FVKESK. CDR3 amino acids: CASSQTGNTIYF. In nucleotides, the CDR3 is TGTGCCAGCAGCCAGACAGGAAACACCATATATTTT.

This clonotype was seen at least ten times. Found in a library prepared for alpha chains, this beta chain is an off-target read, and its abundance has little meaning. The V call is TRBV4-1, the J call TRBJ2-7; a weak D match, TRBD1 (5 bases). The V gene lost 4 bases and the J gene lost 3 bases, with 13 bases spanning the gap. This CDR3 is built from 14 residues. Per germline, CDR1 MGHRA and CDR2 YSYEKL. CDR3 sequence (DNA): TGCGCCAGCAGCCTTACTCGGACAAGCTACGAGCAGTACTTC. Protein: CASSLTRTSYEQYF.

This clonotype appeared a single time. This beta chain slipped into a library made for alpha chains as a stray read, so its size is not meaningful. This chain connects TRBV4-3 to TRBJ2-1; D may correspond to TRBD1 or TRBD2 (6 bases each). The germline gives CDR1 LGHNA, CDR2 YSLEER. This CDR3 comprises 16 residues. V dropped 0 bases and J dropped 8 bases, with 17 bases sitting between them. The CDR3 loop reads CASSQEARRGVDEQFF. The CDR3, as DNA: TGCGCCAGCAGCCAAGAAGCTAGGAGGGGGGTAGATGAGCAGTTCTTC.

Remarks on this clonotype: In a library made to pick up alpha chains, this beta chain is a stray read with a size that means little. The chain has TRBV12-3 or TRBV12-4 and TRBJ1-1; D is unclear. V lost 4 bases, J lost 1 base, and 10 bases lay in between. The CDR3 has 14 residues. The CDR3 nucleotides read TGTGCCAGCAGTTCAACACAGACGAACACTGAAGCTTTCTTT. Translated, it gives CASSSTQTNTEAFF.

This clonotype occurred many times. Because the library targeted alpha chains, this beta chain is an off-target read whose size means little. The J gene is TRBJ2-7, the V gene TRBV5-1; D unresolved. The CDR3 consists of 16 residues. Deletions cut 4 bases from V and 2 bases from J, with 19 bases between. Germline CDR1 is SGHRS and CDR2 is YFSETQ. CDR3 sequence: CASSPYRVREAYEQYF. CDR3 DNA: TGCGCCAGCAGCCCCTATCGGGTGCGAGAAGCCTACGAGCAGTACTTC.

This clonotype was detected ten times or more. This beta chain represents an off-target read in a library built for alpha chains; its size is of limited meaning. The chain is built from TRBV6-2 or TRBV6-3 and TRBJ2-1; 9 bases fit TRBD2. The trim removed 7 bases at V and 9 bases at J, leaving 16 bases unmatched. The length of the CDR3 is 16 residues. The germline V gene has CDR1 MNHEY and CDR2 SVGEGT. CDR3: CASNSPWAGGLVEQFF. CDR3 nucleotides: TGTGCCAGCAATTCCCCGTGGGCGGGGGGGCTAGTTGAGCAGTTCTTC.

This clonotype is classed as medium-sized (0.01 to 0.1%). This beta chain is an unintended read in a library built for alpha chains; its size means little. The chain is built from TRBV20-1 and TRBJ1-1, with no clear D. Trimming pared 3 bases from V and 2 bases from J, leaving 7 bases between. The CDR3 sequence is 12 residues long. The V gene's germline CDR1 is DFQATT and CDR2 SNEGSKA (reference sequence). CDR3 amino acids: CSASDFNTEAFF. The CDR3 bases are TGCAGTGCTAGTGACTTCAACACTGAAGCTTTCTTT.

This clonotype was observed at least ten times. The library was prepared for alpha chains; this beta chain is a stray read, so its frequency means little. This chain uses TRBV20-1 with TRBJ2-7; a possible D gene is TRBD2 (6 bases). Germline loops: CDR1 DFQATT, CDR2 SNEGSKA (reference sequence). V gave up 0 bases and J gave up 0 bases, with 9 bases separating them. CDR3 length: 14 amino acids. The CDR3 nucleotides read TGCAGTGCTAGAGACTGGGGGGACTCCTACGAGCAGTACTTC. Its translation is CSARDWGDSYEQYF.

Many counts were recorded for this clonotype. With the library built for alpha chains, this beta chain is off target and its frequency is not meaningful. The rearrangement joins TRBV5-1 to TRBJ1-2, with D tentatively TRBD1 (6 bases). This CDR3 contains 13 residues. V lost 4 bases and J lost 3, with 10 bases in between. Looked up from germline, CDR1 is SGHRS and CDR2 is YFSETQ. For the CDR3, the DNA is TGCGCCAGCAGCAGGCGACAGGACTATGGCTACACCTTC. Amino acid sequence: CASSRRQDYGYTF.